What follows are 13 T cell receptor beta chains derived from one specimen sequenced in a study of blood T cell repertoires in COVID-19 (dated by TCRdb to the early 2020s). Library preparation was by the immunoSEQ multiplex PCR assay. This immuneACCESS table, as held by TCRdb, lists in-frame sequences with V and J called but not all clones. Of the missing ones, under half trace to an unresolved V gene in checked studies; the others have no known cause. This sample gives tens of thousands of clones in total; about four fifths of them show up just once. The top ten clonotypes cover 20% to 25% of the sample. The specimen was peripheral blood. These TCRs come from a man aged 65 to 79 with acute or convalescent COVID-19.

The chain employs TRBV5-6 and TRBJ2-3; D is perhaps TRBD2 (6 bases). The CDR3 length is 14 residues. Per the germline V gene, CDR1 is SGHDT and CDR2 is YYEEEE. V was cut by 4 bases and J by 2 bases, with 11 bases left in between. This chain's CDR3 is CASSGGTFTDTQYF. The CDR3 bases are TGTGCCAGCAGCGGTGGGACTTTCACAGATACGCAGTATTTT.

The V gene is TRBV19, the J gene TRBJ1-1; 7 nucleotides line up with TRBD1. Germline CDR1 is LNHDA and CDR2 is SQIVND (reference sequence). V trimming: 5 bases; J trimming: 1 base; junction bases outside the gene matches: 7. CDR3 length: 15 amino acids. The CDR3 region is CASSQTHRGNTEAFF. The CDR3, as DNA: TGTGCCAGTAGTCAAACCCACAGGGGGAACACTGAAGCTTTCTTT.

Here the CDR3 DNA reads TGTGCCAGCAGTTCGAAGAGGGAATCCTGGATCGATACGCAGTATTTT. Encoded protein: CASSSKRESWIDTQYF. This rearrangement joins TRBV28 to TRBJ2-3; possibly TRBD2 for D (5 bases). The CDR3 spans 16 residues. The germline V and J ends were trimmed by 4 bases and 6 bases, with 20 bases remaining between them. Germline V gene sequence: CDR1 MDHEN, CDR2 SYDVKM.

The rearrangement links TRBV29-1 to TRBJ2-1, with TRBD1 matching over 11 bases. V lost 6 bases, J lost 8 bases, and 9 bases stayed unmatched. CDR1 SQVTM and CDR2 ANQGSEA come from the germline V gene. This CDR3 has 14 residues. CDR3 in DNA: TGCAGCGTCGGACAGGGGGCGACTAGCTATGAGCAGTTCTTC. The encoded protein is CSVGQGATSYEQFF.

The chain recombines TRBV6-5 with TRBJ1-1; 7 bases match TRBD1. CDR3 length: 15 amino acids. After removal of 2 bases from V and 0 bases from J, the junction contained 3 bases not matched to a gene. The germline V gene has CDR1 MNHEY and CDR2 SVGAGI. The CDR3 region is CASSYGTDMNTEAFF. The DNA for the CDR3 is TGTGCCAGCAGTTACGGGACAGATATGAACACTGAAGCTTTCTTT.

In this sample, this clone turned up a few times. This sequence joins TRBV2 and TRBJ1-5; 7 nucleotides agree with TRBD1. V shed 3 bases, J shed 7 bases, and the junction held 9 bases outside the gene matches. CDR1 is SNHLY and CDR2 is FYNNEI in the germline V gene. This CDR3 spans 15 amino acids. In nucleotides, the CDR3 is TGTGCCAGCAGTGAGGGGGACAGTCGGTGGCAGCCCCAGCATTTT. This encodes CASSEGDSRWQPQHF.

J is TRBJ2-3 and V is TRBV28; D not certain. CDR1 and CDR2 from the germline V gene are MDHEN and SYDVKM. CDR3 length: 14 amino acids. V was trimmed by 3 bases and J by 5 bases, leaving 12 bases between them. The CDR3 coding sequence is TGTGCCAGCAGTTTCCTGAAGGCGGAAGATACGCAGTATTTT. Translation: CASSFLKAEDTQYF.

There are a few counts of this clone. The chain employs TRBV7-3 and TRBJ1-6; 8 bases are shared with TRBD1. Trimming took 5 bases from V and 13 from J; bases not matched to a gene: 7. This CDR3 spans 13 amino acids. Looked up from germline, CDR1 is SGHTA and CDR2 is FQGTGA. This CDR3 reads CASSPGQGRPLHF. The CDR3 coding sequence is TGTGCCAGCAGCCCCGGACAGGGTAGGCCCCTCCACTTT.

CDR3 in DNA: TGTGCCAGCAGCGGGTCAGGGGGAAAACTGTTTTTT. This translates into CASSGSGGKLFF. V usage is TRBV11-2 and J usage is TRBJ1-4; 7 bases fit TRBD1. The CDR3 spans 12 residues. Unmatched junction bases numbered 4, after V lost 5 bases and J lost 10 bases. Germline values: CDR1 SGHAT, CDR2 FQNNGV. Full variable domain (outside the CDR3, taken from reference TRBV11-2 and TRBJ1-4): EAGVAQSPRYKIIEKRQSVAFWCNPISGHATLYWYQQILGQGPKLLIQFQNNGVVDDSQLPKDRFSAERLKGVDSTLKIQPAKLEDSAVYLCASSGSGGKLFFGSGTQLSVL.

CDR3 loop: CASSYSNRGWGEKLFF. CDR3 in DNA: TGTGCCAGCAGTTACTCTAACCGGGGTTGGGGTGAAAAACTGTTTTTT. This chain connects TRBV6-5 to TRBJ1-4, with D hard to call. CDR3 length: 16 residues. Looked up from germline, CDR1 is MNHEY and CDR2 is SVGAGI. Deletions cut 0 bases from V and 7 bases from J, with 15 bases between.

This clone showed up just a few times. The chain uses TRBV5-1 and TRBJ2-1; D unclear. Germline V lookup: CDR1 SGHRS, CDR2 YFSETQ. The CDR3 length is 15 residues. V was shortened by 0 bases and J by 2 bases, with 9 bases between the two germline ends. The CDR3: CASSLASSPYNEQFF. CDR3 in DNA: TGCGCCAGCAGCTTGGCCTCTAGTCCCTACAATGAGCAGTTCTTC.

The chain has TRBV19 and TRBJ2-6, with a tentative D call TRBD1 (6 bases). V was pared by 6 bases and J by 0 bases, with 18 bases between. Germline V lookup: CDR1 LNHDA, CDR2 SQIVND (reference sequence). The CDR3 length is 18 residues. The CDR3 coding sequence is TGTGCCAGTAGCCCGACAGGCTCCCTCCGCTCTGGGGCCAACGTCCTGACTTTC. This encodes CASSPTGSLRSGANVLTF. Together with reference TRBV19 and TRBJ2-6, the CDR3 gives the full variable domain: DGGITQSPKYLFRKEGQNVTLSCEQNLNHDAMYWYRQDPGQGLRLIYYSQIVNDFQKGDIAEGYSVSREKKESFPLTVTSAQKNPTAFYLCASSPTGSLRSGANVLTFGAGSRLTVL.

The rearrangement joins TRBV19 to TRBJ2-2, with a tentative D call TRBD1 (5 bases). CDR3 length: 13 amino acids. Germline V lookup: CDR1 LNHDA, CDR2 SQIVND (reference sequence). Trimming left V 7 bases short and J 9 bases short, with 15 bases between. The CDR3 loop is CASTGLLYRELFF. The CDR3 DNA reads as TGTGCCAGTACAGGGTTACTCTACCGGGAGCTGTTTTTT.